This passage covers 31 T cell receptor beta chains from one sample sequenced in a study of shared clonotypes between healthy human individuals. Generated by immunoSEQ multiplex PCR, the TCRdb table keeps only in-frame clones and is missing some. The sample comprises millions of clones, approximately 95% of which are singletons, and about 0.41% rests with the top ten. The specimen was naive CD4+ T cells from PBMCs. Subset specified: CD45RA+ positively selected. The receptors were gathered from a man aged 18 to 35 in good health. Some clones in this sample may be carry-over from other donors' samples.

V is TRBV4-3 and J is TRBJ2-1; the D gene is possibly TRBD2 (6 bases). CDR1 and CDR2 from the germline V gene are LGHNA and YSLEER. The CDR3 loop spans 17 amino acids. V was cut by 1 base and J by 6 bases, with 19 bases left in between. Here the CDR3 DNA reads TGCGCCAGCAGCCAAGTTCAACTGGGTAGCGGTAGCAATGAGCAGTTCTTC. This encodes CASSQVQLGSGSNEQFF.

This sequence joins TRBV7-8 and TRBJ1-1; D unresolved. Trimming removed 2 bases from V and 0 bases from J, with 10 bases in between. Germline values: CDR1 SGHVS, CDR2 FQNEAQ. The CDR3 length is 15 residues. The CDR3 here is CASSLNQAMNTEAFF. The CDR3 DNA reads TGTGCCAGCAGCTTAAACCAGGCGATGAACACTGAAGCTTTCTTT.

This chain uses TRBV28 with TRBJ1-2; weak D call: TRBD1 (5 bases). CDR3 size: 12 residues. CDR1 is MDHEN and CDR2 is SYDVKM in the germline V gene. V was clipped by 4 bases and J by 7 bases, with 10 bases between them. CDR3 loop: CASSSGELGYTF. For the CDR3, the DNA is TGTGCCAGCAGTTCGGGGGAGCTTGGCTACACCTTC.

This chain connects TRBV5-1 to TRBJ2-2, with 7 bases identical to TRBD1. V shed 1 base, J shed 4 bases, and the junction held 4 bases outside the gene matches. CDR1 is SGHRS and CDR2 is YFSETQ in the germline V gene. The CDR3 runs to 15 residues. The CDR3 DNA reads as TGCGCCAGCAGCTTGATACAGGGGAGCACCGGGGAGCTGTTTTTT. It codes for CASSLIQGSTGELFF. Together with reference TRBV5-1 and TRBJ2-2, the CDR3 gives the full variable domain: KAGVTQTPRYLIKTRGQQVTLSCSPISGHRSVSWYQQTPGQGLQFLFEYFSETQRNKGNFPGRFSGRQFSNSRSEMNVSTLELGDSALYLCASSLIQGSTGELFFGEGSRLTVL.

The chain links TRBV15 to TRBJ2-3, with 7 bases lining up with TRBD2. CDR1 is LNHNV and CDR2 is YYDKDF in the germline V gene (reference sequence). After removal of 0 bases from V and 10 bases from J, the junction contained 7 bases not matched to a gene. This CDR3 region has 14 residues. The CDR3 nucleotides are TGTGCCACCAGCAGAGATCAAGTAGGGAGGGCGCAGTATTTT. This encodes CATSRDQVGRAQYF.

In this sample, this clone turned up once. V usage is TRBV7-8 and J usage is TRBJ2-7; 7 positions match TRBD2. Germline CDR1 SGHVS, CDR2 FQNEAQ. The J segment lost 4 bases and the V segment lost 5 bases, leaving 11 bases of the junction unmatched. This CDR3 region has 15 residues. The CDR3 nucleotides are TGTGCCAGCAGCCCAGCGGGAAACCCCTTGTACGAGCAGTACTTC. Translated: CASSPAGNPLYEQYF.

This chain connects TRBV10-3 to TRBJ2-1; 11 positions agree with TRBD2. Trimming at V came to 5 bases and at J to 7 bases, leaving 13 bases not matched to a gene. Germline lookup yields CDR1 ENHRY and CDR2 SYGVKD. The CDR3 consists of 17 residues. Written as DNA, the CDR3 is TGTGCCATCAGTTTCGTAGCGGGAGGGCCAGTAAGGAATGAGCAGTTCTTC. Amino acids: CAISFVAGGPVRNEQFF.

The chain carries TRBV9 and TRBJ1-1; D gene uncertain. The CDR3 runs 15 residues. V was clipped by 3 bases and J by 3 bases, with 15 bases between them. In germline, CDR1 is SGDLS, CDR2 YYNGEE. In nucleotides, the CDR3 is TGTGCCAGCAGCGCGGAGGGCGACACGTACACTGAAGCTTTCTTT. This gives the protein CASSAEGDTYTEAFF.

This clone occurred once. CDR3 protein: CAWSKIGARGNQPQHF. As DNA, the CDR3 is TGTGCCTGGAGTAAAATAGGGGCCAGGGGCAATCAGCCCCAGCATTTT. The chain uses TRBV30 and TRBJ1-5, with a weak D call TRBD1 (5 bases). The CDR3 has 16 amino acids. Germline assignment: CDR1 GTSNPN and CDR2 SVGIG (reference sequence). Trimming cost V 2 bases and J 2 bases, with 16 bases left between them.

The chain uses TRBV30 and TRBJ2-7; possible D gene TRBD2, 6 bases. V shed 3 bases and J shed 3 bases, with 18 bases lying between them. Germline CDR1 and CDR2: GTSNPN and SVGIG (reference sequence). This CDR3 has 15 amino acids. The CDR3 DNA follows: TGTGCCTGGAGGAACTTAGGCGGGGAGAACTACGAGCAGTACTTC. Translated: CAWRNLGGENYEQYF.

This chain uses TRBV6-4 with TRBJ1-5; tentatively, D is TRBD1 (6 bases). Germline V gene data show CDR1 as MRHNA and CDR2 as SNTAGT. Between the trimmed V and J ends, which lost 2 bases and 1 base, there was a span of 18 bases. CDR3 length: 18 amino acids. CDR3 region: CASSDLRRTERSNQPQHF. As DNA, the CDR3 is TGTGCCAGCAGTGACCTGAGGAGGACAGAAAGGAGCAATCAGCCCCAGCATTTT.

The chain carries TRBV5-1 and TRBJ2-5, with D possibly TRBD1 on 5 matching bases. The CDR3 is 16 amino acids. Trimming shortened V by 0 bases and J by 1 base, and 13 bases separated the two germline ends. Germline V gene data show CDR1 as SGHRS and CDR2 as YFSETQ. The CDR3 region has the DNA TGCGCCAGCAGCTTGGTTGGGGCGGCAGTCCAAGAGACCCAGTACTTC. Translation gives CASSLVGAAVQETQYF.

This sequence joins TRBV5-1 and TRBJ2-3; 8 bases agree with TRBD2. The CDR3 consists of 15 residues. In germline, CDR1 is SGHRS, CDR2 YFSETQ. With 6 bases clipped from V and 4 bases from J, the junction kept 10 bases outside the gene matches. CDR3 DNA sequence: TGCGCCAGCACCCCGGGAGGGGGTGTTCCAGATACGCAGTATTTT. Translating gives CASTPGGGVPDTQYF.

A word on this clone: The sample has other DNA sequences that encode this CDR3 too. The CDR3 nucleotides are TGTGCCAGTAGTATGGGACGGGGAACCTACGAGCAGTACTTC. Protein product: CASSMGRGTYEQYF. The chain combines TRBV19 with TRBJ2-7, with D possibly called TRBD1 or TRBD2 (5 bases each). The CDR3 has 14 residues. V lost 3 bases and J lost 2, with 11 bases in between. CDR1 and CDR2 (germline): LNHDA, SQIVND (reference sequence).

The chain uses TRBV5-6 and TRBJ2-2; 8 bases agree with TRBD1. The trim removed 2 bases at V and 1 base at J, leaving 4 bases unmatched. Germline V lookup: CDR1 SGHDT, CDR2 YYEEEE. The CDR3 is 16 residues long. The CDR3 reads CASSFRQGRNTGELFF. In nucleotides, the CDR3 is TGTGCCAGCAGCTTTAGACAGGGGCGGAACACCGGGGAGCTGTTTTTT.

This chain connects TRBV28 to TRBJ2-5; no definite D call. This CDR3 has 14 amino acids. V lost 4 bases and J 4 bases, leaving 13 bases between the germline ends. The germline CDR1 and CDR2 sequences are MDHEN and SYDVKM. CDR3 in DNA: TGTGCCAGCAGTTATGGCTCACGGGTAGAGACCCAGTACTTC. This sequence encodes CASSYGSRVETQYF.

This chain connects TRBV19 to TRBJ2-2; 7 bases line up with TRBD2. CDR3 length equals 15 residues. Trimming at V came to 4 bases and at J to 3 bases, leaving 5 bases not matched to a gene. Germline assignment: CDR1 LNHDA and CDR2 SQIVND (reference sequence). The DNA for the CDR3 is TGTGCCAGTAGTAGAGGGGCGGGGGACACCGGGGAGCTGTTTTTT. Amino acids: CASSRGAGDTGELFF.

The chain links TRBV4-3 to TRBJ2-7; 11 bases agree with TRBD2. With 3 bases clipped from V and 2 bases from J, the junction kept 6 bases outside the gene matches. There are 16 residues in the CDR3. Germline V gene data show CDR1 as LGHNA and CDR2 as YSLEER. The DNA of the CDR3 is TGCGCCAGCAGCCAGGTAGCGGGAGGGCCCACCTACGAGCAGTACTTC. Residues: CASSQVAGGPTYEQYF.

The count of this clone is one. Other DNA sequences in this sample translate to the same CDR3. The chain recombines TRBV20-1 with TRBJ2-5; D remains ambiguous. This CDR3 has 11 residues. Germline values: CDR1 DFQATT, CDR2 SNEGSKA (reference sequence). V lost 6 bases and J lost 3, with 8 bases in between. CDR3 DNA: TGCAGTGCGAGCTCCGAAGAGACCCAGTACTTC. Protein product: CSASSEETQYF.

The gene calls are TRBV18 and TRBJ2-3; D gene unclear. This CDR3 has 13 amino acids. V was cut by 0 bases and J by 10 bases, with 11 bases left in between. The germline V gene encodes CDR1 KGHSH and CDR2 LQKENI. This CDR3 reads CASSPPIGRAQYF. The CDR3 DNA sequence: TGTGCCAGCTCACCACCGATCGGACGGGCGCAGTATTTT.

The genes are TRBV27 and TRBJ1-1; D gene unclear. Germline CDR1 is MNHEY and CDR2 is SMNVEV (reference sequence). Deletions cut 5 bases from V and 4 bases from J, with 17 bases between. The CDR3 has 15 residues. CDR3 sequence (DNA): TGTGCCAGCAGTACCTTCGGGGAAATAGTCACTGAAGCTTTCTTT. As protein: CASSTFGEIVTEAFF.

Notes on this clone: The sample carries other DNA sequences with the same CDR3. V and J are TRBV4-1 and TRBJ1-3, with D hard to call. Deletions cut 0 bases from V and 4 bases from J, with 7 bases between. This CDR3 is built from 14 residues. From germline, CDR1 is MGHRA and CDR2 YSYEKL. The CDR3 bases are TGCGCCAGCAGCCAAGAGGGCCGGGGAAACACCATATATTTT. This gives the protein CASSQEGRGNTIYF.

This clone was observed once. The chain links TRBV6-5 to TRBJ2-1, with D possibly TRBD2 on 6 matching bases. CDR3 size: 14 residues. Between the trimmed V and J ends, which lost 2 bases and 9 bases, there was a span of 14 bases. In germline, CDR1 is MNHEY, CDR2 SVGAGI. The CDR3 sequence: CASSYGTQGGEQFF. CDR3 nucleotides: TGTGCCAGCAGTTACGGGACTCAAGGCGGTGAGCAGTTCTTC.

The rearrangement links TRBV7-2 to TRBJ2-2; D is unclear. Trimming cost V 1 base and J 4 bases, with 7 bases left between them. CDR3 length: 14 amino acids. The germline gives CDR1 SGHTA, CDR2 FQGNSA. The DNA for the CDR3 is TGTGCCAGCAGCTTAGAAAGTGGCACCGGGGAGCTGTTTTTT. The encoded protein is CASSLESGTGELFF. Full variable domain (remainder filled in from reference TRBV7-2 and TRBJ2-2): GAGVSQSPSNKVTEKGKDVELRCDPISGHTALYWYRQSLGQGLEFLIYFQGNSAPDKSGLPSDRFSAERTGGSVSTLTIQRTQQEDSAVYLCASSLESGTGELFFGEGSRLTVL.

The gene calls are TRBV19 and TRBJ2-7; 8 bases fit TRBD2. CDR1 and CDR2 from the germline V gene are LNHDA and SQIVND (reference sequence). J was trimmed by 6 bases and V by 6 bases; bases with no gene match: 13. The CDR3 totals 15 residues. The CDR3 reads CASRNPSRGVSEQYF. The CDR3 region has the DNA TGTGCCAGTAGGAACCCATCGCGGGGGGTAAGCGAGCAGTACTTC.

V is TRBV2 and J is TRBJ1-2, with D perhaps matching TRBD1 (6 bases). Trimming took 1 base from V and 4 from J, leaving 16 bases between them. Germline V lookup: CDR1 SNHLY, CDR2 FYNNEI. CDR3 length: 16 residues. The CDR3 DNA follows: TGTGCCAGCAGTGAAGGTGGGGCAGGGGTAGCCTATGGCTACACCTTC. The encoded protein is CASSEGGAGVAYGYTF.

The CDR3 DNA is TGTGCCAGTAGTATGGGGATCACTGAAGCTTTCTTT. This codes for CASSMGITEAFF. The chain is built from TRBV19 and TRBJ1-1, with D uncertain. The V gene lost 3 bases and the J gene lost 4 bases, with 6 bases spanning the gap. The CDR3 loop spans 12 amino acids. CDR1 LNHDA and CDR2 SQIVND come from the germline V gene (reference sequence).

The chain links TRBV7-2 to TRBJ1-1; the D is unclear. V was clipped by 3 bases and J by 6 bases, with 5 bases between them. The CDR3 is 11 residues long. The germline V gene encodes CDR1 SGHTA and CDR2 FQGNSA. CDR3 sequence: CASSLTAEAFF. CDR3 nucleotides: TGTGCCAGCAGCTTGACGGCTGAAGCTTTCTTT.

The chain uses TRBV9 and TRBJ2-2, with 9 nucleotides matching TRBD1. Germline assignment: CDR1 SGDLS and CDR2 YYNGEE. This CDR3 contains 16 residues. Trimming cost V 3 bases and J 1 base; bases outside gene matches: 4. The CDR3 spells CASSGKGQGNTGELFF. CDR3 sequence (DNA): TGTGCCAGCAGCGGAAAGGGACAGGGGAACACCGGGGAGCTGTTTTTT.

The chain carries TRBV28 and TRBJ2-5, with D perhaps matching TRBD2 (7 bases). The CDR3 contains 13 residues. Trimming removed 8 bases at V and 2 bases at J, with 12 bases between. The germline V gene has CDR1 MDHEN and CDR2 SYDVKM. The DNA of the CDR3 is TGTGCCAGCGGGAGGGGGGGGCAAGAGACCCAGTACTTC. It translates to CASGRGGQETQYF. Drawing the rest from reference TRBV28 and TRBJ2-5, the complete variable domain is DVKVTQSSRYLVKRTGEKVFLECVQDMDHENMFWYRQDPGLGLRLIYFSYDVKMKEKGDIPEGYSVSREKKERFSLILESASTNQTSMYLCASGRGGQETQYFGPGTRLLVL.

The chain carries TRBV6-5 and TRBJ1-1; no reliable D call. The V gene's germline CDR1 is MNHEY and CDR2 SVGAGI. The CDR3 runs to 13 residues. V was clipped by 5 bases and J by 1 base, with 8 bases between them. This chain's CDR3 is CASSPGWNTEAFF. The CDR3 bases are TGTGCCAGCAGTCCCGGCTGGAACACTGAAGCTTTCTTT.